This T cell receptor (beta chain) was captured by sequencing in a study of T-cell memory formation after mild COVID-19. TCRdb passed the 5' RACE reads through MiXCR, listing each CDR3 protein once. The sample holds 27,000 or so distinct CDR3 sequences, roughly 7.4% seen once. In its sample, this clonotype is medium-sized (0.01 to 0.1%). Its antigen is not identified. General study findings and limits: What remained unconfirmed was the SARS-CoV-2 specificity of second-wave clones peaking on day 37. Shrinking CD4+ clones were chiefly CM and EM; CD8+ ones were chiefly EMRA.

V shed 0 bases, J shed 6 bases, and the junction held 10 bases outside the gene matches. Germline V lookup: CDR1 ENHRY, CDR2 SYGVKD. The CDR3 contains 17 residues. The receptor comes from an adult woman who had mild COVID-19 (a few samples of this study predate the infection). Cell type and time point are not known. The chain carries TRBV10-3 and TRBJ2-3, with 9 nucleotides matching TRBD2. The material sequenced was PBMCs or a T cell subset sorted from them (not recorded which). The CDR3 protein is CAISESALAGWPDTQYF. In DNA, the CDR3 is TGTGCCATCAGTGAGTCTGCACTAGCGGGTTGGCCTGATACGCAGTATTTT.